The 8 T cell receptor beta chains below all came from one sample that was sequenced in a study of T cells in Graves' hyperthyroidism and ophthalmopathy. Authors of the study amplified TCR beta CDR3 regions from RNA transcripts. A first-round RT-PCR of the TCR CDR3 used the HTBI primer set. From the multiplex PCR reads, TCRdb called clonotypes with MiXCR, one entry per CDR3 protein. The repertoire includes about 600,000 distinct CDR3 sequences, more than 14% of them detected once, and under 15% sits in the top ten. The sequenced sample was blood. The source is a woman aged 45 to 65 with Graves' ophthalmopathy.

The table lists this clonotype with many counts. The CDR3 reads CASSPDRVQPQHF. CDR3 in DNA: TGTGCCAGCAGCCCAGACAGGGTTCAGCCCCAGCATTTT. The chain is built from TRBV7-2 and TRBJ1-5, with 7 bases aligning to TRBD1. Germline-derived CDR1 and CDR2 are SGHTA and FQGNSA. The CDR3 has 13 amino acids. V lost 5 bases and J lost 6; bases outside the gene matches: 4.

In the case of this clonotype: A much larger clone lies one base from this, so it may be a read error. The DNA of the CDR3 is TGTGCCAGCAGCCACCGGGGGACGACCGGGGAGCAGTCCTTC. It encodes CASSHRGTTGEQSF. The chain carries TRBV27 and TRBJ2-1; D might be TRBD2 (6 bases). Germline CDR1 is MNHEY and CDR2 is SMNVEV (reference sequence). The CDR3 covers 14 residues.

This clonotype was detected many times. The gene calls are TRBV5-1 and TRBJ2-2, with D perhaps matching TRBD1 (5 bases). This CDR3 has 15 residues. CDR1 and CDR2 (germline): SGHRS, YFSETQ. Trimming took 0 bases from V and 6 from J, leaving 12 bases between them. The chain's CDR3 is CASSLGQFGAGELFF. The DNA for the CDR3 is TGCGCCAGCAGCTTGGGACAGTTCGGAGCCGGGGAGCTGTTTTTT.

This sequence joins TRBV7-9 and TRBJ1-3; D ambiguous. Germline V gene lookup returns CDR1 SEHNR and CDR2 FQNEAQ (reference sequence). The CDR3 spans 15 residues. The germline V and J ends were trimmed by 0 bases and 0 bases, with 6 bases remaining between them. The CDR3 loop is CASSLAGLSGNTIYF. CDR3 coding DNA: TGTGCCAGCAGCTTAGCTGGGCTCTCTGGAAACACCATATATTTT.

This clonotype was detected only a few times. The CDR3 is CASSTYRVRGEQYF. The CDR3 DNA reads as TGTGCCAGCAGTACCTACAGGGTGAGGGGCGAGCAGTACTTC. J is TRBJ2-7 and V is TRBV6-1, with a tentative D call TRBD1 (6 bases). The germline V and J ends were trimmed by 5 bases and 6 bases, with 17 bases remaining between them. This CDR3 has 14 residues. The germline V gene has CDR1 MNHNS and CDR2 SASEGT.

This clonotype was observed many times. The chain recombines TRBV5-1 with TRBJ1-2, with TRBD1 as a possible D gene (5 bases). Trimming pared 4 bases from V and 1 base from J, leaving 8 bases between. Germline V gene sequence: CDR1 SGHRS, CDR2 YFSETQ. This CDR3 has 13 amino acids. CDR3 DNA: TGCGCCAGCAGCACGGGGGATAACTATGGCTACACCTTC. This codes for CASSTGDNYGYTF.

This clonotype was counted many times. The V and J genes are TRBV4-1 and TRBJ2-2, with D perhaps matching TRBD2 (5 bases). V lost 1 base and J lost 1, with 7 bases in between. The CDR3 has 15 residues. From germline, CDR1 is MGHRA and CDR2 YSYEKL. The CDR3 DNA sequence: TGCGCCAGCAGCCAAGCGGCGGGGAACACCGGGGAGCTGTTTTTT. Amino acid sequence: CASSQAAGNTGELFF.

A note on this clonotype: A much larger clone sits a single nucleotide away, making a read error possible. The CDR3 region is CASSLGHSSTYEQFF. The CDR3 nucleotides are TGTGCTAGCAGCTTAGGTCACTCCTCGACCTACGAGCAGTTCTTC. The chain combines TRBV7-7 with TRBJ2-7; no definite D call. The J call may be wrong; the DNA end is better matched by TRBJ2-1. Germline CDR1 SSHAT, CDR2 FNYEAQ (reference sequence). The CDR3 extends over 15 amino acids.